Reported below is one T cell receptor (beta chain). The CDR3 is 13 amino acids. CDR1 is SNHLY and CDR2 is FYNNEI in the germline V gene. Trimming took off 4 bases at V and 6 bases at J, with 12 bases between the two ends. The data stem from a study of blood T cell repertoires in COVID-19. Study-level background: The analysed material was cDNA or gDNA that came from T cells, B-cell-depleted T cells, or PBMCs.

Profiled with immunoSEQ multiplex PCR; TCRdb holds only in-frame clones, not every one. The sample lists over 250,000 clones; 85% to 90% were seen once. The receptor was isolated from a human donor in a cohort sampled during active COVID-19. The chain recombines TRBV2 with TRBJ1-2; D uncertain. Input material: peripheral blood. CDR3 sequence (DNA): TGTGCCAGCAGTGCACGGGTGGGAGATGGCTACACCTTC. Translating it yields CASSARVGDGYTF. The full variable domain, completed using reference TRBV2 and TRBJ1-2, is EPEVTQTPSHQVTQMGQEVILRCVPISNHLYFYWYRQILGQKVEFLVSFYNNEISEKSEIFDDQFSVERPDGSNFTLKIRSTKLEDSAMYFCASSARVGDGYTFGSGTRLTVV.